The 22 T cell receptor beta chains presented below share a single source sample, sequenced in a study of blood T cells in healthy people across ages. Combining a sample-barcoded 5' primer with a J-beta primer mix, a second PCR ran for 7 to 11 cycles. TCRdb re-analysed the 5' RACE reads in MiXCR, keeping a single row per CDR3 protein. The table includes 1.5 million to 2 million distinct CDR3 sequences, about 35% detected once. Input material: blood. The receptor set was obtained from a woman aged 25-40 years in good health.

The sample holds many counts of this clonotype. The V gene is TRBV29-1, the J gene TRBJ1-2, with D perhaps TRBD1 (6 bases). V was pared by 5 bases and J by 8 bases, with 12 bases between. Germline V gives CDR1 SQVTM, CDR2 ANQGSEA. CDR3 length: 11 amino acids. The CDR3 loop reads CSVLGAEGYTF. The DNA for the CDR3 is TGCAGCGTTTTGGGGGCAGAAGGCTACACCTTC.

The genes are TRBV29-1 and TRBJ1-2, with D perhaps matching TRBD1 (5 bases). Between the trimmed V and J ends, which lost 4 bases and 0 bases, there was a span of 15 bases. Germline CDR1 reads SQVTM; CDR2 reads ANQGSEA. The CDR3 covers 15 residues. The CDR3 sequence: CSVGRGRGSNYGYTF. Written as DNA, the CDR3 is TGCAGCGTTGGTCGGGGACGAGGATCTAACTATGGCTACACCTTC.

The chain carries TRBV7-9 and TRBJ2-7; D is tentatively TRBD1 or TRBD2 (5 bases each). The germline V gene has CDR1 SEHNR and CDR2 FQNEAQ (reference sequence). The CDR3 runs to 14 residues. Trimming shortened V by 1 base and J by 5 bases, and 12 bases separated the two germline ends. DNA of the CDR3: TGTGCCAGCAGCTTAGACGTGGGGACGGACGAGCAGTACTTC. It yields the protein CASSLDVGTDEQYF.

This chain connects TRBV21-1 to TRBJ2-1; the table's D call TRBD1 went unverified against the DNA. TRBV21-1 is given as a pseudogene. There are 14 residues in the CDR3. CDR3 sequence: CASTQKGTYNEQFF. The CDR3 DNA reads as TGTGCTAGCACCCAAAAGGGGACGTACAATGAGCAGTTCTTC.

This clonotype was seen only once. This chain uses TRBV28 with TRBJ1-5, with D possibly TRBD1 on 5 matching bases. Germline V gene data show CDR1 as MDHEN and CDR2 as SYDVKM. Trimming took 9 bases from V and 4 from J, leaving 13 bases between them. The CDR3 is made up of 13 amino acids. The DNA of the CDR3 is TGTGCCAGTCTGACGGGACGTAATCAGCCCCAGCATTTT. Its protein product is CASLTGRNQPQHF.

The chain links TRBV20-1 to TRBJ2-5; TRBD2 agrees at 11 bases. CDR1 and CDR2 from the germline V gene are DFQATT and SNEGSKA (reference sequence). J lost 5 bases, V lost 0 bases, and 8 bases had no gene match. The CDR3 length is 16 residues. Here the CDR3 DNA reads TGCAGTGCTAGAGAATTCACTAGCGGGGGCCGGGAGACCCAGTACTTC. Its translation: CSAREFTSGGRETQYF.

As regards this clonotype: The junction differs from germline at one of its ends, possibly a read error. This chain joins TRBV5-1 and TRBJ2-3, with TRBD2 identical over 14 bases. The germline CDR1 and CDR2 sequences are SGHRS and YFSETQ. The CDR3 has 20 residues. The CDR3 protein is CANSSTYHGTSGRGTDTQYF. The CDR3 bases are TGCGCCAACAGCTCCACCTACCATGGGACTAGCGGGAGAGGCACAGATACGCAGTATTTT.

A note on this clonotype: A much larger clonotype is one base distant, so this may be a read error. The genes are TRBV7-9 and TRBJ2-3, with 11 bases lining up with TRBD2. CDR1 is SEHNR and CDR2 is FQNEAQ in the germline V gene (reference sequence). This CDR3 is 15 amino acids long. CDR3 in DNA: TGTACCAGCAGCGCGACTAGCGGGGGCACAGATACGCAGTATTTT. Amino acids: CTSSATSGGTDTQYF.

The chain recombines TRBV7-9 with TRBJ2-6; 10 nucleotides line up with TRBD1. The CDR3 has 18 amino acids. In germline, CDR1 is SEHNR, CDR2 FQNEAQ (reference sequence). V dropped 5 bases and J dropped 0; count of bases not matched to a gene: 7. Here the CDR3 reads CASSTSTGGLSGANVLTF. CDR3 nucleotide sequence: TGTGCCAGCAGCACCTCGACAGGGGGCCTCTCTGGGGCCAACGTCCTGACTTTC.

The chain recombines TRBV4-2 with TRBJ2-1, with 9 nucleotides matching TRBD2. CDR3 size: 15 residues. Germline CDR1 reads LGHNA; CDR2 reads YNFKEQ. The ends lost 1 base at V and 8 bases at J; junction bases unmatched: 6. CDR3 DNA sequence: TGTGCCAGCAGCCAAGTAGCGGGAGCGCCAGATGAGCAGTTCTTC. Translation gives CASSQVAGAPDEQFF.

This sequence joins TRBV5-1 and TRBJ2-1; D tentatively reads TRBD1 or TRBD2 (6 bases each). CDR3 size: 19 residues. The V end lost 1 base, the J end lost 2 bases, and 22 bases lay between the germline ends. CDR1 and CDR2 from the germline V gene are SGHRS and YFSETQ. The CDR3 loop is CASSLLPNRGTSAYNEQFF. CDR3 DNA: TGCGCCAGCAGCTTGTTGCCCAATCGGGGGACATCCGCCTACAATGAGCAGTTCTTC.

This clonotype was detected a few times. J is TRBJ1-1 and V is TRBV12-3 or TRBV12-4, with D possibly TRBD1 on 6 matching bases. The CDR3 extends over 13 amino acids. The V gene lost 7 bases and the J gene lost 2 bases, with 11 bases spanning the gap. The CDR3 bases are TGTGCCAGCACACAGGGCACAAACACTGAAGCTTTCTTT. This sequence encodes CASTQGTNTEAFF.

DNA of the CDR3: TGCAGTGCGGCGGGAGGGCCTTCCGAGCAGTACTTC. It encodes CSAAGGPSEQYF. The chain uses TRBV20-1 and TRBJ2-7, with TRBD2 matching over 9 bases. Germline V gives CDR1 DFQATT, CDR2 SNEGSKA (reference sequence). This CDR3 has 12 amino acids. Losses at the gene ends were 6 bases for V and 6 bases for J; bases not matched to a gene: 6.

The chain links TRBV3-1 to TRBJ2-1; 7 bases agree with TRBD2. Germline CDR1 is LGHDT and CDR2 is YNNKEL (reference sequence). The CDR3 covers 20 residues. V shed 1 base and J 0 bases; nucleotides not matched to a gene: 15. CDR3 in DNA: TGTGCCAGCAGCCAAGCTAGCGGAGGGATGAAAAGACCCTCCTACAATGAGCAGTTCTTC. Protein: CASSQASGGMKRPSYNEQFF.

J is TRBJ2-5 and V is TRBV5-1; no clear D gene. Germline V lookup: CDR1 SGHRS, CDR2 YFSETQ. V was shortened by 0 bases and J by 5 bases, with 14 bases between the two germline ends. This CDR3 is built from 15 residues. CDR3 bases: TGCGCCAGCAGCTTGGAATCGGGCTTGGGGGAGACCCAGTACTTC. This translates into CASSLESGLGETQYF.

This clonotype was recorded a few times. The chain joins TRBV16 to TRBJ2-4; the D is unclear. CDR1 and CDR2 (germline): KGHSY, FQNENV. The CDR3 spans 13 residues. Trimming removed 0 bases from V and 11 bases from J, with 11 bases in between. The CDR3 coding sequence is TGTGCCAGCAGCCAATCCACAGTTATTCTTCAGTACTTC. Amino acids: CASSQSTVILQYF.

The chain carries TRBV24-1 and TRBJ1-4; D uncertain. Germline V CDR1 and CDR2: KGHDR, SFDVKD. The V end was cut by 6 bases, the J end by 4 bases, with 11 bases between. The CDR3 sequence is 14 residues long. The CDR3 loop reads CATSTTEDNEKLFF. As DNA, the CDR3 is TGTGCCACCAGTACGACGGAAGATAATGAAAAACTGTTTTTT.

The table lists this clonotype with a few counts. This chain links TRBV6-1 with TRBJ2-1, with D tentatively TRBD2 (5 bases). V was shortened by 5 bases and J by 7 bases, with 21 bases between the two germline ends. Germline V CDR1 and CDR2: MNHNS, SASEGT. This CDR3 contains 16 residues. The CDR3 protein is CASSPLDWRFGNEQFF. CDR3 nucleotides: TGTGCCAGCAGTCCATTGGACTGGAGATTTGGGAATGAGCAGTTCTTC.

The V call is TRBV20-1, the J call TRBJ2-3; no clear D gene. This CDR3 has 15 amino acids. CDR1 and CDR2 (germline): DFQATT, SNEGSKA (reference sequence). Trimming shortened V by 2 bases and J by 0 bases, and 12 bases separated the two germline ends. This CDR3 reads CSARSPGRSTDTQYF. In DNA, the CDR3 is TGCAGTGCTAGAAGCCCTGGCAGGAGCACAGATACGCAGTATTTT.

The chain combines TRBV7-8 with TRBJ2-7; the match to TRBD1 covers 9 bases. The V gene's germline CDR1 is SGHVS and CDR2 FQNEAQ. The V and J ends lost 0 bases and 2 bases, in that order; junction bases with no gene match: 11. The CDR3 has 18 residues. CDR3 coding DNA: TGTGCCAGCAGCTTAGCCCTCCTGGGGACAGGGAGGCCCTACGAGCAGTACTTC. Its translation: CASSLALLGTGRPYEQYF.

This clonotype has just a few counts. The genes are TRBV20-1 and TRBJ2-7; D possibly corresponds to TRBD2 (6 bases). V shed 5 bases and J shed 2 bases, with 16 bases lying between them. Germline V gene sequence: CDR1 DFQATT, CDR2 SNEGSKA (reference sequence). The CDR3 sequence is 14 residues long. CDR3 nucleotides: TGCAGTGCTCCGCGGAAGCGGGCCACCTACGAGCAGTACTTC. It translates to CSAPRKRATYEQYF.

This clonotype was counted many times. V gene TRBV7-9 combines with J gene TRBJ1-1, with unresolved D. CDR3 length equals 15 residues. Per germline, CDR1 SEHNR and CDR2 FQNEAQ (reference sequence). The ends were cut back, 5 bases at V and 4 bases at J, with 17 bases in the middle. The CDR3 sequence: CASSRSGLGGTEAFF. The DNA of the CDR3 is TGTGCCAGCAGCCGCTCCGGACTGGGCGGCACTGAAGCTTTCTTT.